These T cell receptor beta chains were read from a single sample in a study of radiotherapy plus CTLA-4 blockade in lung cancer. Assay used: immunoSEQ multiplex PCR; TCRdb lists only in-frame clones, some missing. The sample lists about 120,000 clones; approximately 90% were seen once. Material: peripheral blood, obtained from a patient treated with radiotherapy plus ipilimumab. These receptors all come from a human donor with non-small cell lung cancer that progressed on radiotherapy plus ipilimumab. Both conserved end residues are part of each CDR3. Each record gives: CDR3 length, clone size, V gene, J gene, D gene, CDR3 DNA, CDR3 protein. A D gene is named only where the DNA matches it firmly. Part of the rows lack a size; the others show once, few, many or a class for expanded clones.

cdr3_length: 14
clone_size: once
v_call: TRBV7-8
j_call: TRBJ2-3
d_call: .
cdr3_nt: TGTGCCAGCAGCTTAGCGGAAACTACAGATACGCAGTATTTT
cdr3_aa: CASSLAETTDTQYF

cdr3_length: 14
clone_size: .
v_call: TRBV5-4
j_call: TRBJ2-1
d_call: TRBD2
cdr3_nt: TGTGCCAGCAGCTCGCGGGAGGCCTACAATGAGCAGTTCTTC
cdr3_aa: CASSSREAYNEQFF

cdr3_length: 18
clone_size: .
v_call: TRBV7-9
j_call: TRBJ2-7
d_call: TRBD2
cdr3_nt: TGTGCCAGCAGTCCGACCGGGGCCAGCGGGAGACGACCCTACGAGCAGTACTTC
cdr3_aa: CASSPTGASGRRPYEQYF

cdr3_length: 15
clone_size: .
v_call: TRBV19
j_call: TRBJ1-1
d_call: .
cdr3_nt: TGTGCCAGTAGTATTTTGGGGCAAATGAACACTGAAGCTTTCTTT
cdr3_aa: CASSILGQMNTEAFF

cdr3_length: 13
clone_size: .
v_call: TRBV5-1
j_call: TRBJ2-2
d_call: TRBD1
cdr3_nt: TGCGCCAGCAGAATGACAGGGGGCTTGGATCTGTTTTTT
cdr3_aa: CASRMTGGLDLFF

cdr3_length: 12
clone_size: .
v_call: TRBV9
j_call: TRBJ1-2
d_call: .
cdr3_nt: TGTGCCAGCAGGTCAAATTTTTATGGCTACACCTTC
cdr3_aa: CASRSNFYGYTF

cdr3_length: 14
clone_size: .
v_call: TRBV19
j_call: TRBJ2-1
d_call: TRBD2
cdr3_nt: TGTGCCAGTAGAGTGCTAGCGGGAGAAGGTGAGCAGTTCTTC
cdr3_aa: CASRVLAGEGEQFF

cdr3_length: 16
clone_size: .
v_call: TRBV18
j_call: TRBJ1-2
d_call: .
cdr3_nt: TGTGCCAGCTCACCTAAAACCGACCCAGTCTACTATGGCTACACCTTC
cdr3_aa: CASSPKTDPVYYGYTF

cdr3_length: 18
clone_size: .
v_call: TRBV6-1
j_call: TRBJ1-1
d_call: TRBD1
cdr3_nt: TGTGCCAGCAGTGAAGGGCACAGACAGGGGGCGACGGTGTGGATAACTTTCTTT
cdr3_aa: CASSEGHRQGATVWITFF

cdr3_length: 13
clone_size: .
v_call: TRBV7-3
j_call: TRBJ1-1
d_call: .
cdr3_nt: TGTGCCAGCAGCTTAGGCCGGAACACTGAAGCTTTCTTT
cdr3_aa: CASSLGRNTEAFF

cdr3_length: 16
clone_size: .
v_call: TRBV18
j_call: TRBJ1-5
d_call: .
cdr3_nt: TGTGCCAGCTCACCTTCTGGGGGCGCCCTCAATCAGCCCCAGCATTTT
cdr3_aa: CASSPSGGALNQPQHF

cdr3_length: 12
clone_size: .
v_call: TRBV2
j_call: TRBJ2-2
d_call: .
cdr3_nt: TGTGCCAGCAGTGAAGGGTACGGGGAGCTGTTTTTT
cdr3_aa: CASSEGYGELFF

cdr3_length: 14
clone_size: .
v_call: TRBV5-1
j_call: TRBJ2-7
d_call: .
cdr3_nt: TGCGCCAGCAGCTTGGAGGGCTCCAGTGTGGAGCAGTACTTC
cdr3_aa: CASSLEGSSVEQYF

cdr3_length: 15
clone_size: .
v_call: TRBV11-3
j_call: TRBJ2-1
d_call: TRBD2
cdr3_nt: TGTGCCAGCAGCCCCGGACTAGCGGGAGTTGATGAGCAGTTCTTC
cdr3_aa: CASSPGLAGVDEQFF

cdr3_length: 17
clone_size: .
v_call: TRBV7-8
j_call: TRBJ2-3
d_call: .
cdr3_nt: TGTGCCAGCAGCTCCTGGGTGGGGCAGGGAGACACAGATACGCAGTATTTT
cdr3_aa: CASSSWVGQGDTDTQYF

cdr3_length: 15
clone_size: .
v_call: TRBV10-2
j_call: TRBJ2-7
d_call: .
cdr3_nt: TGCGCCAGCAGTGAGGGCAGGGGATTTTCCTACGAGCAGTACTTC
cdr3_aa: CASSEGRGFSYEQYF

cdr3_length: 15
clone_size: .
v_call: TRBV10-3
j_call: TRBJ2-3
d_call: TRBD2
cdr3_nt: TGTGCCATCAGAAATCCGGGACTAGCGGCAGATACGCAGTATTTT
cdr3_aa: CAIRNPGLAADTQYF

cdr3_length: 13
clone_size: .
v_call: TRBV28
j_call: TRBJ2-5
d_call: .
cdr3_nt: TGTGCCAGCAGGTCACAGGGTTGGGAGACCCAGTACTTC
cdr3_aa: CASRSQGWETQYF

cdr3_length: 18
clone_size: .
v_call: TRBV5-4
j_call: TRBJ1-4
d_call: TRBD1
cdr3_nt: TGTGCCAGCAGCTGGGGCGGACAGGCTCCGAGGTTGGATGAAAAACTGTTTTTT
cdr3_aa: CASSWGGQAPRLDEKLFF

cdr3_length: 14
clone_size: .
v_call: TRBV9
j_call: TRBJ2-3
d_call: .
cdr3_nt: TGTGCCAGCAGCTGGGGGCCCTACACAGATACGCAGTATTTT
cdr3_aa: CASSWGPYTDTQYF

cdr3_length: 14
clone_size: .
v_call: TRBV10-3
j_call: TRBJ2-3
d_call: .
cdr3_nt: TGTGCCATCAGTGACGGAATGCTCACAGATACGCAGTATTTT
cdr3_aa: CAISDGMLTDTQYF

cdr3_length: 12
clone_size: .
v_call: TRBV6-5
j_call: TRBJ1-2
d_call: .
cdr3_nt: TGTGCCAGCAGAGCAGGGCTGGGAGGCTACACCTTC
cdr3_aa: CASRAGLGGYTF

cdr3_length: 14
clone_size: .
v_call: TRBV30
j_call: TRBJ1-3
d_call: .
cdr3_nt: TGTGCCTGGAGTGTTACCGGGTCCGGAAACACCATATATTTT
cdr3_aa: CAWSVTGSGNTIYF

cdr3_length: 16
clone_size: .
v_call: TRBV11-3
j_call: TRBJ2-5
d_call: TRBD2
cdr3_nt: TGTGCCAGCAGCTTAGGCAGCGGGAGAGGAGGAGAGACCCAGTACTTC
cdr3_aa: CASSLGSGRGGETQYF

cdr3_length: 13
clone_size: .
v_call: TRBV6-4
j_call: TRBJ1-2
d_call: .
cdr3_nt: TGTGCCAGCAGTCACTCAGGGGACTATGGCTACACCTTC
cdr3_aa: CASSHSGDYGYTF

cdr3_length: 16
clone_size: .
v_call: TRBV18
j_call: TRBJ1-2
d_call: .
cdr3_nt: TGTGCCAGCTCACCACGTTTCGGGTCGCGCGGCTATGGCTACACCTTC
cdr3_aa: CASSPRFGSRGYGYTF

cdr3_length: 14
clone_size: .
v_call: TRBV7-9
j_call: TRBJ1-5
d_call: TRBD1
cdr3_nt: TGTGCCAGCAGCTTAGAGACAGGGGGACAGCCCCAGCATTTT
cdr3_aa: CASSLETGGQPQHF

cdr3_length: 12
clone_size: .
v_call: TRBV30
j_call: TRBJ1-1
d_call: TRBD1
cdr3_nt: TGTGCCTGCGGGACAGGGCCCCCTGAAGCTTTCTTT
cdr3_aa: CACGTGPPEAFF

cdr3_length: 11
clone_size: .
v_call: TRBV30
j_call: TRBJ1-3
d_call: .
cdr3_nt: TGTGCCTGGAGGGTAGGAAACACCATATATTTT
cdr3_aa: CAWRVGNTIYF

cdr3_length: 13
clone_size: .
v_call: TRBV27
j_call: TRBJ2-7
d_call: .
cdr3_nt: TGTGCCAGCAGGGGGCGGAATACCTACGAGCAGTACTTC
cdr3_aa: CASRGRNTYEQYF

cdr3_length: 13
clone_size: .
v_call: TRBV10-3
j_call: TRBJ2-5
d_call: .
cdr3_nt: TGTGCCATCAGGGGACTGGGCCAAGAGACCCAGTACTTC
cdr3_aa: CAIRGLGQETQYF

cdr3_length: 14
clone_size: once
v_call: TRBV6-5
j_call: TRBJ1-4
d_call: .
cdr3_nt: TGTGCCAGCAGTCGAGGGTTTAGCAATGAAAAACTGTTTTTT
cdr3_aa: CASSRGFSNEKLFF

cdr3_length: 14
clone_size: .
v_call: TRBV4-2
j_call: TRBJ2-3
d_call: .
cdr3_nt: TGTGCCAGCAGTTCGGGAGTCAGCACAGATACGCAGTATTTT
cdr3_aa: CASSSGVSTDTQYF

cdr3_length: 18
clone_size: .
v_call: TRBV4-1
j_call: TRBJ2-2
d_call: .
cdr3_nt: TGCGCCAGCAGCCAAGGCTCGTTTGTTTTCATAAACACCGGGGAGCTGTTTTTT
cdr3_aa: CASSQGSFVFINTGELFF

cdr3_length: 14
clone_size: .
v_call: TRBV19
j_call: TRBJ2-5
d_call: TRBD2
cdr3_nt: TGTGCCAGTAGAGGTAGCGGGAGTCCGGAGACCCAGTACTTC
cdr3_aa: CASRGSGSPETQYF

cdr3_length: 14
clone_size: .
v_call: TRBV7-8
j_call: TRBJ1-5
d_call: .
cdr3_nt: TGTGCCAGCAGCTTCGGGCAGGGGTCTCAGCCCCAGCATTTT
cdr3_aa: CASSFGQGSQPQHF

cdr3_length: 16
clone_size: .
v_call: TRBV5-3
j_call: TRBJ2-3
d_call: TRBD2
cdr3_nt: TGTGCCAGAAGCTTATGGAGGGTAGCGGGAGCAGATACGCAGTATTTT
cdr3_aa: CARSLWRVAGADTQYF

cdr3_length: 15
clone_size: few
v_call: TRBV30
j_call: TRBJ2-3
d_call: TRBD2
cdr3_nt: TGTGCCTGGAGTAGCTATAGCGGGTTTGAAGATACGCAGTATTTT
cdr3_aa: CAWSSYSGFEDTQYF

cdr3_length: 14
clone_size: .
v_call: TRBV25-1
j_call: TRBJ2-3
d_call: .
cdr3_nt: TGTGCCAGCAGTGCATCCGCCCGCACAGATACGCAGTATTTT
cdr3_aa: CASSASARTDTQYF